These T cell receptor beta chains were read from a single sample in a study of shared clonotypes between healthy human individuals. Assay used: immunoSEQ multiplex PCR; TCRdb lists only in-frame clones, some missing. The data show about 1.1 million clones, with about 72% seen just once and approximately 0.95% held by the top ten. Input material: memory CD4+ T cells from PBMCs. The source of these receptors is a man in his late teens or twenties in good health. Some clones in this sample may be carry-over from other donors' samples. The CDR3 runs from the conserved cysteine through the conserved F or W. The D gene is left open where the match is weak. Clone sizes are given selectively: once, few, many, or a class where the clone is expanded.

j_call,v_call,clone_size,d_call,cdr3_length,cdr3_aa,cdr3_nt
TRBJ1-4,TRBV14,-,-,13,CASSQNLGEKLFF,TGTGCCAGCAGCCAAAACCTCGGTGAAAAACTGTTTTTT
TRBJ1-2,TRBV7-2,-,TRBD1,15,CASSSYRGGNYGYTF,TGTGCCAGCAGCTCCTACAGGGGGGGTAACTATGGCTACACCTTC
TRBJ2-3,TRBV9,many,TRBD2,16,CASSPGLAGDTDTQYF,TGTGCCAGCAGCCCGGGACTAGCGGGAGACACAGATACGCAGTATTTT
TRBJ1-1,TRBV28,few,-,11,CASSRNTEAFF,TGTGCCAGCAGTCGTAACACTGAAGCTTTCTTT
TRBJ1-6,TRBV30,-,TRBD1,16,CAWSVQGAGYNSPLHF,TGTGCCTGGAGTGTACAGGGGGCCGGCTATAATTCACCCCTCCACTTT
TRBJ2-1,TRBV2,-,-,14,CASSGQGSYNEQFF,TGTGCCAGCAGTGGGCAGGGCTCCTACAATGAGCAGTTCTTC
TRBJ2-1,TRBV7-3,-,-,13,CASSLNADNEQFF,TGTGCCAGCAGCTTAAACGCAGATAATGAGCAGTTCTTC
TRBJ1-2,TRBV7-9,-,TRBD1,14,CASSLEAGGSGYTF,TGTGCCAGCAGCTTAGAGGCAGGGGGCTCCGGCTACACCTTC
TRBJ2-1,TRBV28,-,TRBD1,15,CASRRQGDSYNEQFF,TGTGCCAGCAGGAGACAGGGGGACTCCTACAATGAGCAGTTCTTC
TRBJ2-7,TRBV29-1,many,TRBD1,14,CSVAFRGTTYEQYF,TGCAGCGTTGCCTTCAGGGGGACGACCTACGAGCAGTACTTC
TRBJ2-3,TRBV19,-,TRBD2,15,CASSIGGRAVDTQYF,TGTGCCAGTAGTATCGGCGGGAGGGCGGTAGATACGCAGTATTTT
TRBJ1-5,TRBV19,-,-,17,CASKREQIHSSNQPQHF,TGTGCCAGTAAGAGGGAGCAAATACATAGTAGCAATCAGCCCCAGCATTTT
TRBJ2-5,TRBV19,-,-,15,CASSSQGAGRETQYF,TGTGCCAGTAGCTCACAGGGAGCGGGTCGAGAGACCCAGTACTTC
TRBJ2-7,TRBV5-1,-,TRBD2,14,CASSAAGTSGEQYF,TGCGCCAGCAGCGCGGCCGGGACTAGCGGCGAGCAGTACTTC
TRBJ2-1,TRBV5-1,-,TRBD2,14,CASSSGLGPNEQFF,TGCGCCAGCAGCTCGGGACTAGGGCCTAATGAGCAGTTCTTC
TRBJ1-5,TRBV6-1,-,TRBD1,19,CASSGSRDRGAGGNQPQHF,TGTGCCAGCAGTGGCAGCCGGGACAGGGGGGCAGGGGGCAATCAGCCCCAGCATTTT
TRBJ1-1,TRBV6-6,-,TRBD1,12,CASSPSGGVAFF,TGTGCCAGCAGTCCTTCAGGGGGGGTAGCTTTCTTT
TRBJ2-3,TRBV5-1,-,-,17,CASSLGPRTGATDTQYF,TGCGCCAGCAGCTTGGGCCCAAGGACGGGAGCAACAGATACGCAGTATTTT
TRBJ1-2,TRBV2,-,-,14,CASSERREGGGYTF,TGTGCCAGCAGTGAGAGACGGGAGGGGGGTGGCTACACCTTC
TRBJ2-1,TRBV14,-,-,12,CASSQRVEGQFF,TGTGCCAGCAGCCAGAGGGTCGAGGGGCAGTTCTTC
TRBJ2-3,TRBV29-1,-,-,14,CSVGPRAGSDTQYF,TGCAGCGTGGGGCCGAGAGCAGGGTCAGATACGCAGTATTTT
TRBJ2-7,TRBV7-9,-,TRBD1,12,CASSRQGPEQYF,TGTGCCAGCAGCCGACAGGGTCCCGAGCAGTACTTC
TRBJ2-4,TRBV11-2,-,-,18,CASGSPGGNPLAKNIQYF,TGTGCCAGCGGGTCTCCAGGGGGGAACCCCCTAGCCAAAAACATTCAGTACTTC
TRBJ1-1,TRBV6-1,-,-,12,CASSEQIFEAFF,TGTGCCAGCAGTGAACAAATTTTTGAAGCTTTCTTT
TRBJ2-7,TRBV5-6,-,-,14,CASSLKRVGNEQYF,TGTGCCAGCAGCTTGAAGCGGGTGGGGAACGAGCAGTACTTC
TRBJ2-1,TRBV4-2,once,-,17,CASSQDRGRVWYNEQFF,TGTGCCAGCAGCCAAGATCGGGGGCGGGTTTGGTACAATGAGCAGTTCTTC
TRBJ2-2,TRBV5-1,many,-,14,CASSLGANTGELFF,TGCGCCAGCAGCTTGGGAGCTAACACCGGGGAGCTGTTTTTT
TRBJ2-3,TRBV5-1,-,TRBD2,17,CASSLKREGLYTDTQYF,TGCGCCAGCAGCCTAAAGCGGGAGGGCCTCTACACAGATACGCAGTATTTT
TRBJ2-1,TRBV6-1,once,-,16,CASSEKSPRSYNEQFF,TGTGCCAGCAGTGAAAAGAGTCCCAGGTCCTACAATGAGCAGTTCTTC
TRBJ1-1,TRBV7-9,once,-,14,CASSPGWGGTEAFF,TGTGCCAGCAGCCCCGGATGGGGGGGCACTGAAGCTTTCTTT
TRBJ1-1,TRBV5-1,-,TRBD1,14,CASSKQGADTEAFF,TGCGCCAGCAGCAAACAGGGGGCCGACACTGAAGCTTTCTTT
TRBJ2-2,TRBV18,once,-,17,CASSPSQEGLGTGELFF,TGTGCCAGCTCACCAAGCCAAGAGGGGCTTGGTACCGGGGAGCTGTTTTTT
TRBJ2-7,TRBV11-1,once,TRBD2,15,CASSLDPREGREQYF,TGTGCCAGCAGCTTAGACCCGCGGGAGGGCCGGGAGCAGTACTTC
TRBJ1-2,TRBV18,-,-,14,CASSQGWDHNYWTF,TGTGCCAGCTCGCAAGGTTGGGACCATAATTACTGGACCTTC
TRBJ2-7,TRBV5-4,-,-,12,CASSLPAGEQYF,TGTGCCAGCAGCCTCCCAGCTGGCGAGCAGTACTTC
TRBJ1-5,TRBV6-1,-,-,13,CASSGAGFQPQHF,TGTGCCAGCAGTGGGGCAGGGTTCCAGCCCCAGCATTTT
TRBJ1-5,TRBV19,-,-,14,CASSMVQVNQPQHF,TGTGCCAGTAGTATGGTACAGGTCAATCAGCCCCAGCATTTT
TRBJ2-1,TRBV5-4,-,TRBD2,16,CASSLPGLGIHNEQFF,TGTGCCAGCAGCTTACCGGGACTAGGAATCCACAATGAGCAGTTCTTC
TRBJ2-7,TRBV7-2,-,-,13,CASSLDRTYEQYF,TGTGCCAGCAGCTTAGACAGGACCTACGAGCAGTACTTC
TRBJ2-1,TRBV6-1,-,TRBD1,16,CASSEPITGGRNEQFF,TGTGCCAGCAGTGAACCGATTACAGGGGGGCGGAATGAGCAGTTCTTC
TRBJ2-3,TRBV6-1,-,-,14,CASSEAFRADTQYF,TGTGCCAGCAGTGAAGCGTTCAGGGCAGATACGCAGTATTTT
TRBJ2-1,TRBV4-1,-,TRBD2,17,CASSPFGLAADYNEQFF,TGCGCCAGCAGCCCTTTTGGACTAGCGGCTGACTACAATGAGCAGTTCTTC